The rows below give T cell receptor beta chains drawn from one sample of a study of control samples from healthy donors and cancer patients. Assay used: immunoSEQ multiplex PCR; TCRdb lists only in-frame clones, some missing. The repertoire includes 64,000 or so clones, roughly nine tenths of them detected once, and about 1.7% sits in the top ten. Sequencing input: PBMCs. The receptor source for this set is a man between 35 and 55 years old with colorectal cancer. Each CDR3 is given with its conserved first and last residue. Fields, in order: clone size, V gene, D gene, J gene, CDR3 length, CDR3 DNA, CDR3 protein. D genes are given only for firm matches. For some rows the clone size is stated as once, few or many, or as a class when expanded; others skip it.

.,TRBV2,.,TRBJ2-1,13,TGTGCCAGCAGTGAGTACGGTGACCGGGAGCAGTTCTTC,CASSEYGDREQFF
once,TRBV7-2,.,TRBJ1-5,15,TGTGCCAGCAGCTTAGACTGGGGGAGCAATCAGCCCCAGCATTTT,CASSLDWGSNQPQHF
few,TRBV2,TRBD2,TRBJ2-7,15,TGTGCCAGCAGCAGCATCGGGACTAACTCCTACGAGCAGTACTTC,CASSSIGTNSYEQYF
.,TRBV6-5,TRBD1,TRBJ2-2,15,TGTGCCAGCAGTTTTGACAGGGGGAACACCGGGGAGCTGTTTTTT,CASSFDRGNTGELFF
.,TRBV10-2,TRBD1,TRBJ1-6,16,TGCGCCAGCAGGTCACCGGGACAGGGAAATAATTCACCCCTCCACTTT,CASRSPGQGNNSPLHF
.,TRBV13,.,TRBJ2-4,17,TGTGCCAGCAGCTTTCGGACACTCGCATTAGCCAAAAACATTCAGTACTTC,CASSFRTLALAKNIQYF
once,TRBV5-1,.,TRBJ2-2,14,TGCGCCAGCTTGGGGGACCTGGGAACCGGGGAGCTGTTTTTT,CASLGDLGTGELFF
once,TRBV9,.,TRBJ2-2,16,TGTGCCAGCAGCGTAGCAGGGCAAGATAACACCGGGGAGCTGTTTTTT,CASSVAGQDNTGELFF
.,TRBV5-1,.,TRBJ2-2,14,TGCGCCAGCAGCTGGGAGCGGCATTCCGGGGAGCTGTTTTTT,CASSWERHSGELFF
.,TRBV3-1/TRBV3-2,TRBD1,TRBJ2-6,17,TGTGCCAGCAGCCAAGAGGACAGGGCTAAAGGGGCCAACGTCCTGACTTTC,CASSQEDRAKGANVLTF
.,TRBV18,.,TRBJ1-1,14,TGTGCCAGCTCACCCCAAGCAGTGGACACTGAAGCTTTCTTT,CASSPQAVDTEAFF
once,TRBV11-2,TRBD2,TRBJ2-3,14,TGTGCCAGCAGCCTCGGGACTAGCGCAGATACGCAGTATTTT,CASSLGTSADTQYF
.,TRBV11-2,.,TRBJ2-3,15,TGTGCCAGCAGCCCAGACTATTCTAGCACAGATACGCAGTATTTT,CASSPDYSSTDTQYF
.,TRBV6-5,.,TRBJ2-5,12,TGTGCCAGCGGGAACCAGGGAGAGACCCAGTACTTC,CASGNQGETQYF
.,TRBV10-3,.,TRBJ1-4,15,TGTGCCATCAGTGAGAATATAGGGTCCGGTGAAAAACTGTTTTTT,CAISENIGSGEKLFF
.,TRBV6-5,TRBD1,TRBJ2-7,14,TGTGCCAGCAGCGGGGACAGGGCTTTTGGAGAGCAGTACTTC,CASSGDRAFGEQYF
.,TRBV13,TRBD1,TRBJ1-3,16,TGTGCCAGCAGCTTTCGACAGGGGGCGCGGGGAAACACCATATATTTT,CASSFRQGARGNTIYF
.,TRBV2,TRBD2,TRBJ2-1,17,TGTGCCAGCAGAACCATTATGAGCGGGGGGGACCGCAATGAGCAGTTCTTC,CASRTIMSGGDRNEQFF
few,TRBV12-3/TRBV12-4,.,TRBJ1-1,13,TGTGCCAGCAGCCCGACTGTAAGGACTGAAGCTTTCTTT,CASSPTVRTEAFF
.,TRBV5-4,.,TRBJ2-1,17,TGTGCCAGCAGCATGGGGGCCGGGTCAGGGTCCTACAATGAGCAGTTCTTC,CASSMGAGSGSYNEQFF
.,TRBV11-3,.,TRBJ2-1,11,TGTGCCAGCAGCTTGGCGGGAGAGCAGTTCTTC,CASSLAGEQFF
.,TRBV25-1,.,TRBJ1-2,13,TGTGCCAGCAGTGAACAACAGGGCGGTGGCTACACCTTC,CASSEQQGGGYTF
.,TRBV2,TRBD1,TRBJ2-1,14,TGTGCCACCTCTCCGGGACAGAGCTACAATGAGCAGTTCTTC,CATSPGQSYNEQFF
.,TRBV6-5,TRBD1,TRBJ2-7,14,TGTGCCAGCAGCCCCCGGGACAGTCCCTACGAGCAGTACTTC,CASSPRDSPYEQYF
.,TRBV6-5,.,TRBJ2-5,13,TGTGCCAGCAGTTCGACAGACCAAGAGACCCAGTACTTC,CASSSTDQETQYF
.,TRBV27,TRBD1,TRBJ1-4,14,TGTGCCAGCGCCTCGACAGGGAGTTACGAAAAACTGTTTTTT,CASASTGSYEKLFF
.,TRBV2,.,TRBJ1-6,16,TGTGCCAGCAGTGAAGCGATTTGGACAGCAGGCTCACCCCTCCACTTT,CASSEAIWTAGSPLHF
.,TRBV20-1,.,TRBJ2-7,11,TGCGGATTACTACATCAGTACGAGCAGTACTTC,CGLLHQYEQYF
.,TRBV6-1,.,TRBJ1-3,15,TGTGCCAGCAGTGAATACCGAGGTTCAGGAAACACCATATATTTT,CASSEYRGSGNTIYF
.,TRBV11-3,.,TRBJ2-7,13,TGTGCCAGCAGCTTGATAGGGGCCTACGAGCAGTACTTC,CASSLIGAYEQYF
.,TRBV7-2,.,TRBJ2-7,15,TGTGCCAGCAGCTTTGGACGGGAGAGCTCCTACGAGCAGTACTTC,CASSFGRESSYEQYF
.,TRBV18,.,TRBJ1-1,12,TGTGCCAGCTCACCACCGAATACTGAAGCTTTCTTT,CASSPPNTEAFF
.,TRBV13,TRBD2,TRBJ2-7,18,TGTGCCAGCAGCTCCCGGACTAGCGGGGGGGCCAAATTTTTCGAGCAGTACTTC,CASSSRTSGGAKFFEQYF
.,TRBV11-1,.,TRBJ2-1,13,TGTGCCAGCAGCCGCAACACGTACAATGAGCAGTTCTTC,CASSRNTYNEQFF
.,TRBV19,TRBD1,TRBJ1-5,14,TGTGCCAGTAGTATCGGGACAGGGGATCAGCCCCAGCATTTT,CASSIGTGDQPQHF
.,TRBV4-3,.,TRBJ1-6,16,TGCGCCAGCAGCCAAGGGGAGGGGGGGCAGAATTCACCCCTCCACTTT,CASSQGEGGQNSPLHF
.,TRBV11-2,TRBD1,TRBJ1-6,15,TGTGCCAGCAGCTTTACCACAGGGGGGAATTCACCCCTCCACTTT,CASSFTTGGNSPLHF